The following is a T cell receptor beta chain sequence with its context. The sample originates from a study of blood T cell repertoires in COVID-19. Repertoires were generated with immunoSEQ multiplex PCR, while TCRdb's copy carries only in-frame clones and drops some. The table has some 350,000 clones, around 84% seen once; the top ten hold about 2.9%. Germline V gives CDR1 KGHSH, CDR2 LQKENI. The CDR3 has 14 amino acids. Trimming shortened V by 6 bases and J by 11 bases, and 22 bases separated the two germline ends. The chain couples TRBV18 to TRBJ1-2, with D perhaps TRBD1 (6 bases). The sequence was obtained from a human donor in a cohort sampled during active COVID-19. The sequencing input was peripheral blood. The CDR3 DNA is TGTGCCAGCTCCCAACCGGGGGGGACAATGGAATACACCTTC. Residues: CASSQPGGTMEYTF.